This T cell receptor beta chain derives from a study of blood T cell repertoires in COVID-19. This clone was seen more than once but under ten times. The J segment lost 0 bases and the V segment lost 6 bases, leaving 8 bases of the junction unmatched. This CDR3 contains 16 residues. The germline V gene has CDR1 LNHDA and CDR2 SQIVND (reference sequence). The assay was immunoSEQ multiplex PCR, and TCRdb's table has in-frame clones only and misses some. The sample contains about 94,000 clones, around 67% of which appear only once. The source material was peripheral blood. The chain recombines TRBV19 with TRBJ1-1; TRBD1 matches at 9 bases. This sequence originates from an older man with COVID-19, enrolled during active disease. Here the CDR3 DNA reads TGTGCCAGTAGATCTGGACAGGGGCTGATGAACACTGAAGCTTTCTTT. It specifies CASRSGQGLMNTEAFF.